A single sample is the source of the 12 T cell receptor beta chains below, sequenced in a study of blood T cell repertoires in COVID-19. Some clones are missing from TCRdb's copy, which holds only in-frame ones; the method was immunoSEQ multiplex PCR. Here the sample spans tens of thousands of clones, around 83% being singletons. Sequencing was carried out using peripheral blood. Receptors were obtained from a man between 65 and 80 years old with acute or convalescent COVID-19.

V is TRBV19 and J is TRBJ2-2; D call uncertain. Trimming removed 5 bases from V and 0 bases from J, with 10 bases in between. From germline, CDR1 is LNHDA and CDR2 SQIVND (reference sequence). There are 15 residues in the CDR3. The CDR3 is CASSAYSSNTGELFF. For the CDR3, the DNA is TGTGCCAGTAGTGCCTACAGTTCGAACACCGGGGAGCTGTTTTTT.

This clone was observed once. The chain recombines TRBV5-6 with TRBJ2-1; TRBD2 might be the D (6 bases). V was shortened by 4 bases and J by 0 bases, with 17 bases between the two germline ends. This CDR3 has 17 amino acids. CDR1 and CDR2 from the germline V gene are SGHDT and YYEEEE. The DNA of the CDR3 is TGTGCCAGCAGCCCGACCCTATCCGGGAGCTCCTACAATGAGCAGTTCTTC. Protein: CASSPTLSGSSYNEQFF.

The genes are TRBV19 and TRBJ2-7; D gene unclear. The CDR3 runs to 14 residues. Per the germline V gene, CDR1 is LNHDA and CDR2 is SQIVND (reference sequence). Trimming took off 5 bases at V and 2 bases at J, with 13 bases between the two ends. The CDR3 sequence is CASSPLRAAYEQYF. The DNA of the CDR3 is TGTGCCAGTAGTCCTCTCCGTGCAGCCTACGAGCAGTACTTC.

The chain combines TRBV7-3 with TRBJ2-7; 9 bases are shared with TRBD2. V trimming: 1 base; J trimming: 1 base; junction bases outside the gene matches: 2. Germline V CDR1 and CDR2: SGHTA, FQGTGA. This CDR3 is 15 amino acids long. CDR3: CASSLIAGASYEQYF. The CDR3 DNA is TGTGCCAGCAGCTTAATAGCGGGAGCGTCCTACGAGCAGTACTTC.

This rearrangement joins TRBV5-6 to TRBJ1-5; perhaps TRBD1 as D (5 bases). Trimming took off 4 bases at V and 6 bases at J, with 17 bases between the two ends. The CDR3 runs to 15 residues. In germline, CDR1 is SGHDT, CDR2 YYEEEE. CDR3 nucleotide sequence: TGTGCCAGCAGCCTGGGACCCGCGGGGGGTCAGCCCCAGCATTTT. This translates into CASSLGPAGGQPQHF. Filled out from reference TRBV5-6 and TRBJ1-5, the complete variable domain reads DAGVTQSPTHLIKTRGQQVTLRCSPKSGHDTVSWYQQALGQGPQFIFQYYEEEERQRGNFPDRFSGHQFPNYSSELNVNALLLGDSALYLCASSLGPAGGQPQHFGDGTRLSIL.

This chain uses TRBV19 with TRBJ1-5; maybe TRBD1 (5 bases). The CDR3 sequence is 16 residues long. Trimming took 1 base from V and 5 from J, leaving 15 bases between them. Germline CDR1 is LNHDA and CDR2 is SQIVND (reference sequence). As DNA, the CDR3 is TGTGCCAGTAGTATAGCTGGCAGGGAAGGGTATCAGCCCCAGCATTTT. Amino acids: CASSIAGREGYQPQHF. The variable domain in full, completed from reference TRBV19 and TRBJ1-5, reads DGGITQSPKYLFRKEGQNVTLSCEQNLNHDAMYWYRQDPGQGLRLIYYSQIVNDFQKGDIAEGYSVSREKKESFPLTVTSAQKNPTAFYLCASSIAGREGYQPQHFGDGTRLSIL.

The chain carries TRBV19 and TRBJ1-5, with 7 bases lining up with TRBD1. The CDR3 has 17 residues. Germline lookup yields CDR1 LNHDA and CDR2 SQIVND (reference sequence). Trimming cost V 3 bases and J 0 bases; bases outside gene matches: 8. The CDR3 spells CASSIDRTGYSNQPQHF. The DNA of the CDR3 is TGTGCCAGTAGTATTGACAGGACAGGATATAGCAATCAGCCCCAGCATTTT.

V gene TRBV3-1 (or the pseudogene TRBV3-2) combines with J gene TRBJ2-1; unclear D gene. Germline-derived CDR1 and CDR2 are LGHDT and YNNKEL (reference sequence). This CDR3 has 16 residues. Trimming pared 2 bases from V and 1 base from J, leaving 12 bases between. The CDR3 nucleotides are TGTGCCAGCAGCCAATTCGGTCTAAGATCCTACAATGAGCAGTTCTTC. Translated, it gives CASSQFGLRSYNEQFF.

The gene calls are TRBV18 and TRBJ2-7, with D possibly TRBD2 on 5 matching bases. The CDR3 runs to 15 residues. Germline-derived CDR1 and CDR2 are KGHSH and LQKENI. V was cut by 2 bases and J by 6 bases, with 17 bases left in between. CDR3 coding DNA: TGTGCCAGCTCACCATTCCCTGCACCACGGGGCGAGCAGTACTTC. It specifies CASSPFPAPRGEQYF.

CDR3 DNA sequence: TGCAGCGTAGAACACACAGATACGCAGTATTTT. It codes for CSVEHTDTQYF. This chain links TRBV29-1 with TRBJ2-3; no clear D. CDR1 is SQVTM and CDR2 is ANQGSEA in the germline V gene. The CDR3 contains 11 residues. Trimming removed 6 bases from V and 2 bases from J, with 6 bases in between.

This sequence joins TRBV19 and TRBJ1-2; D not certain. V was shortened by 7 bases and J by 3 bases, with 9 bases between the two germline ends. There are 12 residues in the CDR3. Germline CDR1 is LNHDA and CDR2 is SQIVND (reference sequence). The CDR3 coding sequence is TGTGCCAGTACCACCGGAGACTATGGCTACACCTTC. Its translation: CASTTGDYGYTF.

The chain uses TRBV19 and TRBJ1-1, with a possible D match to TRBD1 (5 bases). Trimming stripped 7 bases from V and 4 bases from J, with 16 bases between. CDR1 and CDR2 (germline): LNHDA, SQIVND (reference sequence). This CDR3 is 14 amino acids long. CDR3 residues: CASTAGRKSTEAFF. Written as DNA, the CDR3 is TGTGCCAGTACCGCGGGGCGTAAAAGCACTGAAGCTTTCTTT.